This T cell receptor (beta chain) was profiled in a study of Graves' ophthalmopathy and Graves' hyperthyroidism. Study in general: Where ophthalmopathy was absent within 18 months of follow-up, hyperthyroidism was stable.

In this sample, this clonotype turned up many times. The antigen remains unidentified. Study-wide findings and caveats: The model's prediction of ophthalmopathy progression had roughly 71% sensitivity and around 77% specificity.

The diagnosis combined clinical symptoms, thyroxine, TRAb, thyroid ultrasound and orbital computed tomography scans. Amplification from RNA transcripts yielded the TCR beta CDR3 regions. Second-round multiplex PCR came after a first-round RT-PCR that employed HTBI primers. TCRdb re-derived calls from the multiplex PCR reads in MiXCR, one entry per CDR3 protein. The table lists around 1.1 million distinct CDR3 sequences, around a third of them singletons. Sequenced: peripheral blood or thyroid tissue (not recorded which). The clonotype was recovered from an adult man with Graves' hyperthyroidism.

CDR3 loop: CASTPGRSYGYTF. The CDR3 DNA reads as TGTGCCAGCACCCCCGGGAGATCCTATGGCTACACCTTC. V usage is TRBV19 and J usage is TRBJ1-2; D gene uncertain. CDR1 and CDR2 (germline): LNHDA, SQIVND (reference sequence). The CDR3 runs 13 residues. V lost 9 bases, J lost 4 bases, and 15 bases lay in between.